This T cell receptor (beta chain) was recovered during a study of cytomegalovirus exposure and HLA in healthy donors. Study-level background: Of all 380 or so donors who were genotyped, roughly 81% belonged to the Caucasian-associated ancestry cluster. Overall study findings and caveats: Accurate prediction of most subjects' HLA-A and HLA-B alleles from TCR beta sequences was reported. Researchers counted roughly 150 TCR beta chains as cytomegalovirus-associated.

Trimming at V came to 3 bases and at J to 11 bases, leaving 9 bases not matched to a gene. The germline V gene encodes CDR1 SQVTM and CDR2 ANQGSEA. CDR3 length: 12 residues. With 60 Vbeta and 13 Jbeta primers, the PCR was carried out. Some clones are missing from TCRdb's copy, which holds only in-frame ones; the method was immunoSEQ multiplex PCR. The sample lists 110,000 to 150,000 clones, roughly 80% occurring once. Worth noting for this clone: No antigen is known for it.

This receptor was obtained from a male donor in good health and CMV-seronegative. The V call is TRBV29-1, the J call TRBJ2-5; TRBD2 matches 7 bases. Sequencing input: PBMCs. The CDR3 coding sequence is TGCAGCGTTGAGCGGGGGAGTAGGGAGCAGTACTTC. This codes for CSVERGSREQYF.